This TCR beta chain is drawn from a study of OX40 agonist ivuxolimab in advanced cancers. This clone was recorded a few times. Assay used: immunoSEQ multiplex PCR; TCRdb lists only in-frame clones, some missing. The top ten clones hold around 3.6% of a sample with more than 45,000 clones, around 82% of them seen once. V shed 1 base, J shed 6 bases, and the junction held 11 bases outside the gene matches. The CDR3 consists of 16 residues. Germline V CDR1 and CDR2: LGHNA, YNFKEQ. The sequence derives from an adult with an advanced solid tumor such as melanoma, head and neck, liver or kidney cancer. The chain couples TRBV4-2 to TRBJ1-2; 7 nucleotides match TRBD1. The specimen comprised CD4+ or CD8+ T cells sorted from blood, sampled in a trial of the OX40 agonist ivuxolimab. Written as DNA, the CDR3 is TGTGCCAGCAGCCAAGGAACCCACGGACAGGAGCATGGCTACACCTTC. Protein sequence: CASSQGTHGQEHGYTF.